The rows below give T cell receptor beta chains drawn from one sample of a study of regulatory dendritic cells for organ transplantation. The table came from immunoSEQ multiplex PCR; TCRdb's copy has only in-frame clones and leaves some out. The table includes 9,500 to 15,000 clones, around two thirds detected once. These receptors lack a known antigen. Specimen: naive CD8+ T cells from blood cultured with dendritic cells. The receptors derive from a human donor in good health. Each CDR3 is given with its conserved first and last residue. The D gene is left open where the match is weak. Part of the rows lack a size; the others show once, few, many or a class for expanded clones.

len	v_gene	j_gene	abundance	d_gene	CDR3nt	CDR3aa
17	TRBV5-4	TRBJ2-7	NA	TRBD2	TGTGCCAGCAGCCGTCCGGGACTAAGTTATAGCTCCTACGAGCAGTACTTC	CASSRPGLSYSSYEQYF
15	TRBV27	TRBJ2-7	NA	TRBD2	TGTGCCAGCAGCCTCTCAGCGGGGACCTCCTACGAGCAGTACTTC	CASSLSAGTSYEQYF
16	TRBV19	TRBJ2-3	NA	TRBD2	TGTGCCAGTAGTCCCAGACTAGCGGGGGGCACAGATACGCAGTATTTT	CASSPRLAGGTDTQYF
15	TRBV7-7	TRBJ2-5	NA	TRBD1	TGTGCCAGCAGCTTAGGGCAGGGGGTGGGCGAGACCCAGTACTTC	CASSLGQGVGETQYF
14	TRBV9	TRBJ1-1	NA	NA	TGTGCCAGCAGCGTAGAAGGCCGAGGGACTGAAGCTTTCTTT	CASSVEGRGTEAFF
20	TRBV7-8	TRBJ2-2	NA	TRBD2	TGTGCCAGCAGCTTAGTAGAAGGACTAGCGGGGGCAATGAACACCGGGGAGCTGTTTTTT	CASSLVEGLAGAMNTGELFF
11	TRBV5-8	TRBJ2-7	NA	NA	TGTGCCAGCAGCCTGAGGTGGGAGCAGTACTTC	CASSLRWEQYF
11	TRBV7-9	TRBJ1-1	few	NA	TGTGCCAGCGGGGGGGGCCCTGAAGCTTTCTTT	CASGGGPEAFF
17	TRBV4-3	TRBJ1-2	NA	TRBD1	TGCGCCAGCAGCCAAGATGTATTGACAGGGATAAACTATGGCTACACCTTC	CASSQDVLTGINYGYTF
13	TRBV9	TRBJ2-7	NA	TRBD1	TGTGCCAGCAGCGTAGGACAGGGTGGCGAGCAGTACTTC	CASSVGQGGEQYF
17	TRBV2	TRBJ2-1	NA	TRBD2	TGTGCCAGCAGTGGCTGGACTAGTTTAGGGACCTACAATGAGCAGTTCTTC	CASSGWTSLGTYNEQFF
19	TRBV4-1	TRBJ2-2	NA	TRBD1	TGCGCCAGCAGCCAAGATCCATATCTGACAGGGCCGAACACCGGGGAGCTGTTTTTT	CASSQDPYLTGPNTGELFF
15	TRBV29-1	TRBJ1-1	NA	TRBD1	TGCAGCGTCATAACCGGGACAGGACTGAACACTGAAGCTTTCTTT	CSVITGTGLNTEAFF
13	TRBV5-1	TRBJ1-1	few	NA	TGCGCCAGCAGCTTGGGGGACACCACTGAAGCTTTCTTT	CASSLGDTTEAFF
15	TRBV9	TRBJ2-5	NA	NA	TGTGCCAGCAGCGTAGAGGAACAGCCTCAAGAGACCCAGTACTTC	CASSVEEQPQETQYF
15	TRBV27	TRBJ2-7	few	NA	TGTGCCAGCAGTTTAAAGGGGTCGGGCTCCTACGAGCAGTACTTC	CASSLKGSGSYEQYF
16	TRBV4-3	TRBJ2-3	few	TRBD2	TGCGCCAGCAGCCAAGATCGGGGGGGGGCTACAGATACGCAGTATTTT	CASSQDRGGATDTQYF
16	TRBV5-1	TRBJ1-2	NA	TRBD1	TGCGCCAGCAGCTTGGTCCCAGGGGGCAAAGGCTATGGCTACACCTTC	CASSLVPGGKGYGYTF
14	TRBV7-6	TRBJ1-1	NA	TRBD1	TGTGCCAGCAGCTTGGGACAGGCGAACACTGAAGCTTTCTTT	CASSLGQANTEAFF
14	TRBV6-5	TRBJ2-1	NA	NA	TGTGCCAGCAGCCTCTCGACAGGTTACAATGAGCAGTTCTTC	CASSLSTGYNEQFF
16	TRBV11-2	TRBJ1-2	NA	TRBD1	TGTGCCAGCAGCTTAAGCCCGAGGACAGGGGCCTATGGCTACACCTTC	CASSLSPRTGAYGYTF
13	TRBV4-1	TRBJ1-2	few	TRBD1	TGCGCCAGCAGCCAAGCAGGGGGCGATGGCTACACCTTC	CASSQAGGDGYTF
14	TRBV15	TRBJ2-3	NA	TRBD2	TGTGCCACCAGCAGGGAGCGGGGGTCAGATACGCAGTATTTT	CATSRERGSDTQYF
13	TRBV19	TRBJ2-1	NA	TRBD2	TGTGCCAGTAGTATAGATGGGGGGGGAGAGCAGTTCTTC	CASSIDGGGEQFF
14	TRBV18	TRBJ1-1	NA	NA	TGTGCCAGCTCACCAACCACCAGTTCCACTGAAGCTTTCTTT	CASSPTTSSTEAFF
15	TRBV2	TRBJ2-7	NA	TRBD2	TGTGCCAGCAAAATAGCGGGGGGGCTGTCGTACGAGCAGTACTTC	CASKIAGGLSYEQYF
13	TRBV19	TRBJ2-1	NA	TRBD2	TGTGCCAGTACTCCTAGCGGGATAGATGAGCAGTTCTTC	CASTPSGIDEQFF
15	TRBV4-3	TRBJ1-2	few	NA	TGCGCCAGCAGCCAAGATCGGGAATCGTACTATGGCTACACCTTC	CASSQDRESYYGYTF
16	TRBV5-6	TRBJ2-5	NA	TRBD1	TGTGCCAGCAGCTTGATACGACAGGGAAGGATGGAGACCCAGTACTTC	CASSLIRQGRMETQYF
15	TRBV7-8	TRBJ1-5	NA	NA	TGTGCCAGCAGCTTACGTGCAGGGAGCAATCAGCCCCAGCATTTT	CASSLRAGSNQPQHF
11	TRBV19	TRBJ1-1	NA	NA	TGTGCCAGTACCCGCGGTGGGGAAGCTTTCTTT	CASTRGGEAFF
13	TRBV10-1	TRBJ2-5	NA	TRBD1	TGCGCCAGTGGGACAGGGTATGGGGAGACCCAGTACTTC	CASGTGYGETQYF